This TCR beta chain comes out of a study of blood T cell repertoires in COVID-19. Turning to the study itself: Samples taken during acute and convalescent COVID-19 were collected in the United States, Italy and Spain.

Germline trimming cut 7 bases from V and 2 bases from J; bases unmatched to any gene: 17. CDR1 SGHTS and CDR2 YDEGEE come from the germline V gene. The CDR3 covers 18 residues. TCRdb keeps only in-frame clones here, not all; method: immunoSEQ multiplex PCR. This table has about 160,000 clones, approximately 87% appearing once. The genes are TRBV5-8 and TRBJ1-3; 8 positions agree with TRBD1. The clonotype was recovered from a woman in her 70s with acute or convalescent COVID-19. Sequences were obtained from peripheral blood. The CDR3: CASEKGRGLRLPGNTIYF. In DNA form, the CDR3 reads TGTGCCAGCGAGAAGGGCAGGGGGCTCCGACTACCTGGAAACACCATATATTTT.